The following is a TCR beta chain sequence with its context. Its antigen is currently not known. No much larger clone exists at a distance of one base, and base qualities are not known. Each collaborating institution followed its own protocols to collect whole blood in K2EDTA tubes. For TCRbeta analysis, collaborators shipped samples as frozen whole blood, isolated PBMCs, or DNA extracted from either of those sample types. Counted from cysteine to phenylalanine, this CDR3 has 15 amino acids. Solely the CDR3 DNA is kept, with 45 bases framed from the first base. V and J are truncated by 5 bases and 8 bases respectively, leaving an intervening sequence of 19 bases. CDR1 and CDR2 (SNHLY, FYNNEI) derive from the germline V gene. The source of the sample is a study of blood T cell repertoires in COVID-19 (dated by TCRdb to the early 2020s). Context from the whole study: Samples from collaborators originated in the United States, Italy and Spain and spanned both the acute and convalescent phases of COVID-19. Nearly every sample came with metadata listing a de-identified subject ID, COVID-19 status, age in years and sex. The prospective study material was composed of cDNA or gDNA derived from T cells, B-cell-depleted T cells, or PBMCs. Samples came from the ongoing ImmuneRACE study (first 160 participants) plus 1,254 subjects from 6 global collaborators. Where available, HLA class I and class II types were taken from metadata supplied by the sample provider and were not determined by assay-based typing. A freely available public database, intended as a resource for researchers studying the immune response to SARS-CoV-2, is where the repertoires were released. The dataset comprised deeply sampled blood TCRbeta repertoires from subjects exposed to, actively infected with, or recovered from COVID-19. On the study overall, not on this receptor specifically: Clinical and demographic metadata were provided uncurated, with the amount varying by source and participant.

The immunoSEQ Assay, a bias-controlled multiplex PCR, was used to amplify TCRbeta CDR3 regions from genomic DNA. From the authors' description of their analysis: The number of nucleated cells in each sample was estimated by amplification of reference gene primers within the assay. To quantify the absolute abundance of each unique TCRbeta CDR3 rearrangement, sequence reads were collapsed and filtered. Productive Simpson clonality was computed per sample as the square root of Simpson's diversity index over productive rearrangements. TCRdb holds this immuneACCESS table with in-frame rearrangements only. Some clones are missing; in checked studies, unresolved V genes explain under half, and the rest has no known cause. V and J calls plus clone size are reproduced from that table; the DNA served to infer D and trimming. The table for this sample lists approximately 60,000 clones; about 80% of them were counted only once. Of the sample, approximately 55% is held by the ten largest clones.

The chain is assembled from TRBV2 and TRBJ2-1; a tentative D call is TRBD2 (6 bases match). This clonotype originated in an elderly woman with acute or convalescent COVID-19. The sample taken for sequencing was peripheral blood. The sequence in DNA is TGTGCCAGCAGTCCAGAGGGACTCCAATGGGATGAGCAGTTCTTC. Its protein is CASSPEGLQWDEQFF.